The 10 T cell receptor beta chains below come from one sample, sequenced in a study of blood T cell repertoires in COVID-19. The repertoire was sequenced with immunoSEQ multiplex PCR; TCRdb's copy has only in-frame clones and lacks some. This table has 300,000 to 400,000 clones, approximately 90% appearing once. Sequenced material: PBMCs or T cells enriched from blood (not recorded which). Receptors originate from a man aged 18 to 29 who had recovered from COVID-19.

The chain has TRBV18 and TRBJ2-7; a possible D gene is TRBD2 (6 bases). The CDR3 runs 14 residues. Germline values: CDR1 KGHSH, CDR2 LQKENI. Between the trimmed V and J ends, which lost 4 bases and 2 bases, there was a span of 12 bases. CDR3 protein: CASSQGTATYEQYF. The CDR3 DNA reads TGTGCCAGCTCACAGGGGACTGCCACCTACGAGCAGTACTTC.

The genes are TRBV7-2 and TRBJ2-1; the D is unclear. CDR3 size: 15 residues. With 5 bases removed from V and 15 bases from J, the gap between germline ends came to 26 bases. CDR1 is SGHTA, CDR2 FQGNSA, per germline. The CDR3 region has the DNA TGTGCCAGCAGCCCTAGTAGTAATACCGATTCACGTCTGTTCTTC. Its translation is CASSPSSNTDSRLFF.

The chain carries TRBV7-9 and TRBJ1-1; 8 bases agree with TRBD1. The ends lost 5 bases at V and 1 base at J; junction bases unmatched: 12. Germline values: CDR1 SEHNR, CDR2 FQNEAQ (reference sequence). The length of the CDR3 is 17 residues. CDR3 DNA: TGTGCCAGCAGCCTGCGGACAGGGCCGGTTAGGAACACTGAAGCTTTCTTT. Its translation is CASSLRTGPVRNTEAFF.

This chain joins TRBV7-9 and TRBJ1-5; possible D gene TRBD1, 5 bases. Germline-derived CDR1 and CDR2 are SEHNR and FQNEAQ (reference sequence). CDR3 length: 17 residues. Trimming left V 0 bases short and J 2 bases short, with 14 bases between. CDR3 protein: CASSLAQAPGGNQPQHF. The CDR3 coding sequence is TGTGCCAGCAGCTTAGCGCAGGCCCCGGGGGGCAATCAGCCCCAGCATTTT.

The chain combines TRBV28 with TRBJ1-2; D gene unclear. Trimming took 7 bases from V and 0 from J, leaving 12 bases between them. The CDR3 has 14 residues. CDR1 is MDHEN and CDR2 is SYDVKM in the germline V gene. This CDR3 is CASIPPGSNYGYTF. CDR3 sequence (DNA): TGTGCCAGCATTCCCCCCGGGTCTAACTATGGCTACACCTTC.

The J gene is TRBJ2-3, the V gene TRBV24-1; D gene ambiguous. Between the trimmed V and J ends, which lost 5 bases and 0 bases, there was a span of 8 bases. The length of the CDR3 is 14 residues. CDR1 and CDR2 from the germline V gene are KGHDR and SFDVKD. CDR3 bases: TGTGCCACCAGTGGAGAGTCTAGCACAGATACGCAGTATTTT. Translated: CATSGESSTDTQYF.

The rearrangement uses TRBV9 and TRBJ2-3; no reliable D call. Looked up from germline, CDR1 is SGDLS and CDR2 is YYNGEE. V lost 4 bases and J lost 0, with 12 bases in between. The CDR3 is made up of 15 amino acids. CDR3 DNA sequence: TGTGCCAGCAGCTACCGGGTCCTTAGCACAGATACGCAGTATTTT. Amino acid sequence: CASSYRVLSTDTQYF.

This sequence joins TRBV3-1 (or the pseudogene TRBV3-2) and TRBJ2-3; 10 nucleotides align to TRBD2. Germline trimming cut 1 base from V and 9 bases from J; bases unmatched to any gene: 1. The CDR3 has 13 amino acids. Per the germline V gene, CDR1 is LGHDT and CDR2 is YNNKEL (reference sequence). Here the CDR3 reads CASSQGAGGTQYF. CDR3 nucleotides: TGTGCCAGCAGCCAAGGAGCGGGGGGGACGCAGTATTTT.

The chain carries TRBV3-1 (or the pseudogene TRBV3-2) and TRBJ2-7, with 9 bases matching TRBD1. The CDR3 sequence is 15 residues long. Trimming cost V 4 bases and J 5 bases; bases outside gene matches: 9. Germline values: CDR1 LGHDT, CDR2 YNNKEL (reference sequence). CDR3 nucleotides: TGTGCCAGCAGCCCCCGAGGGACAGGGATACACGAGCAGTACTTC. Translated, it gives CASSPRGTGIHEQYF.

This clone was observed a few times. The rearrangement uses TRBV6-1 and TRBJ1-3, with no clear D. Germline CDR1 MNHNS, CDR2 SASEGT. The CDR3 is 16 amino acids. Trimming removed 2 bases from V and 0 bases from J, with 11 bases in between. CDR3 nucleotide sequence: TGTGCCAGCAGTGAAAACACGGGGAGCTCTGGAAACACCATATATTTT. It is translated as CASSENTGSSGNTIYF.